These 9 T cell receptor beta chains share one sample of origin, sequenced in a study of T cell responses to AZD1222 COVID-19 vaccine. Produced via immunoSEQ multiplex PCR; TCRdb's table is partial and in-frame only. Of about 120,000 clones in the sample, roughly 87% were seen once. The sample consisted of peripheral blood, taken on day 0 of AZD1222 vaccination. These receptors originate from an adult in good health.

The CDR3 loop reads CASSYSPGAGSNQPQHF. The CDR3 bases are TGTGCCAGCAGTTACAGTCCAGGGGCGGGAAGCAATCAGCCCCAGCATTTT. This chain joins TRBV6-2 or TRBV6-3 and TRBJ1-5; a weak D match, TRBD1 (6 bases). The ends were cut back, 2 bases at V and 1 base at J, with 15 bases in the middle. CDR3 size: 17 residues. Per the germline V gene, CDR1 is MNHEY and CDR2 is SVGEGT.

The chain uses TRBV7-3 and TRBJ2-2; D remains ambiguous. Between the trimmed V and J ends, which lost 8 bases and 5 bases, there was a span of 12 bases. CDR1 SGHTA and CDR2 FQGTGA come from the germline V gene. The CDR3 runs 13 residues. The CDR3 here is CASEILETGELFF. CDR3 DNA sequence: TGTGCCAGCGAAATATTGGAGACCGGGGAGCTGTTTTTT.

This chain connects TRBV12-5 to TRBJ2-1; D uncertain. With 3 bases removed from V and 7 bases from J, the gap between germline ends came to 1 base. Germline V gives CDR1 LGHNT, CDR2 FRNRAP. This CDR3 is 10 amino acids long. The CDR3 spells CASGLNEQFF. The DNA for the CDR3 is TGTGCTAGTGGTTTAAATGAGCAGTTCTTC.

The chain combines TRBV9 with TRBJ1-6; TRBD1 might be the D (5 bases). Germline CDR1 and CDR2: SGDLS and YYNGEE. The CDR3 has 15 amino acids. Trimming took 0 bases from V and 7 from J, leaving 11 bases between them. CDR3 bases: TGTGCCAGCAGCGTAGGGGGCAGCGGGAATTCACCCCTCCACTTT. It codes for CASSVGGSGNSPLHF.

This sequence joins TRBV18 and TRBJ1-1, with 8 bases identical to TRBD1. The CDR3 covers 13 residues. The ends lost 5 bases at V and 4 bases at J; junction bases unmatched: 3. Germline assignment: CDR1 KGHSH and CDR2 LQKENI. The CDR3 DNA reads as TGTGCCAGCTCAGGACAGGGCTTCACTGAAGCTTTCTTT. Its translation is CASSGQGFTEAFF.

The chain links TRBV11-2 to TRBJ2-1, with a possible D match to TRBD2 (7 bases). Trimming left V 0 bases short and J 0 bases short, with 12 bases between. The germline V gene encodes CDR1 SGHAT and CDR2 FQNNGV. The CDR3 runs to 17 residues. CDR3 amino acids: CASSLDGGGSSYNEQFF. CDR3 DNA: TGTGCCAGCAGCTTAGATGGGGGCGGGAGCTCCTACAATGAGCAGTTCTTC.

This chain joins TRBV28 and TRBJ2-2; a possible D gene is TRBD1 (5 bases). CDR1 and CDR2 (germline): MDHEN, SYDVKM. CDR3 length equals 16 residues. Deletions cut 4 bases from V and 8 bases from J, with 20 bases between. The CDR3 here is CASSWARAEKMGELFF. The CDR3 DNA sequence: TGTGCCAGCAGTTGGGCCAGGGCCGAGAAGATGGGGGAGCTGTTTTTT.

There are a few counts of this clone. The rearrangement uses TRBV11-2 and TRBJ1-6, with D possibly being TRBD1 (5 bases). This CDR3 comprises 14 residues. The V gene lost 1 base and the J gene lost 14 bases, with 15 bases spanning the gap. Germline values: CDR1 SGHAT, CDR2 FQNNGV. CDR3 amino acids: CASSLGGALRTLHF. Written as DNA, the CDR3 is TGTGCCAGCAGCTTAGGCGGGGCGCTCAGAACCCTCCACTTT.

The chain employs TRBV27 and TRBJ2-7; D is uncertain. V was trimmed by 5 bases and J by 5 bases, leaving 10 bases between them. There are 12 residues in the CDR3. CDR1 is MNHEY and CDR2 is SMNVEV in the germline V gene (reference sequence). CDR3 residues: CASSPGGDEQYF. The CDR3 DNA follows: TGTGCCAGCAGTCCCGGTGGGGACGAGCAGTACTTC.